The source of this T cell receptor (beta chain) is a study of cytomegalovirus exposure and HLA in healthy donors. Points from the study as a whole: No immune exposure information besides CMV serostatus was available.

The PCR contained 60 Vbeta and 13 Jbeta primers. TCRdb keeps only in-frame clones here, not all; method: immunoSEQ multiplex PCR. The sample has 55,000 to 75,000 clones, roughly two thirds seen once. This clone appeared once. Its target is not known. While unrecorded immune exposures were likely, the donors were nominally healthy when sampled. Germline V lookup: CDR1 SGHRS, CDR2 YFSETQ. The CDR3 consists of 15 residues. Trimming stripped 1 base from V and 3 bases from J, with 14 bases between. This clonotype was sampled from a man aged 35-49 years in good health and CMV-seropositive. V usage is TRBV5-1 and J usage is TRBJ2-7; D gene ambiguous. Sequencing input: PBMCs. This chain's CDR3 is CASSLYVTPIYEQYF. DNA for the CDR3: TGCGCCAGCAGCTTGTACGTGACACCGATCTACGAGCAGTACTTC.